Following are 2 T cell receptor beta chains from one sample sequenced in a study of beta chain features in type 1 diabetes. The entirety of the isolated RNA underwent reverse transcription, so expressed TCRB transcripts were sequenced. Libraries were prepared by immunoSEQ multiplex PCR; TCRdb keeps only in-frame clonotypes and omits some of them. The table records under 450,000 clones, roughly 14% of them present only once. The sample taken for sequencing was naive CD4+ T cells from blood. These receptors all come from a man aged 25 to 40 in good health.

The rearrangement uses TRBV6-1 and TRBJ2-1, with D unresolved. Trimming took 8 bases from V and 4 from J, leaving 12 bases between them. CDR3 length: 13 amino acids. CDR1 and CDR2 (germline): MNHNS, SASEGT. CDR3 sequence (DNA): TGTGCCAGCGAGCCGTTTCTTTACAATGAGCAGTTCTTC. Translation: CASEPFLYNEQFF.

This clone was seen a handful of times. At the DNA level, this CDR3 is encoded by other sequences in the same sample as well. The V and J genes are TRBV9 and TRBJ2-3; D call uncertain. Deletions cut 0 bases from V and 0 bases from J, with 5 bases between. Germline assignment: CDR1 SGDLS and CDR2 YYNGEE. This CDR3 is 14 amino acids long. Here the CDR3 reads CASSVAASTDTQYF. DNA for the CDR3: TGTGCCAGCAGCGTAGCGGCTAGCACAGATACGCAGTATTTT.